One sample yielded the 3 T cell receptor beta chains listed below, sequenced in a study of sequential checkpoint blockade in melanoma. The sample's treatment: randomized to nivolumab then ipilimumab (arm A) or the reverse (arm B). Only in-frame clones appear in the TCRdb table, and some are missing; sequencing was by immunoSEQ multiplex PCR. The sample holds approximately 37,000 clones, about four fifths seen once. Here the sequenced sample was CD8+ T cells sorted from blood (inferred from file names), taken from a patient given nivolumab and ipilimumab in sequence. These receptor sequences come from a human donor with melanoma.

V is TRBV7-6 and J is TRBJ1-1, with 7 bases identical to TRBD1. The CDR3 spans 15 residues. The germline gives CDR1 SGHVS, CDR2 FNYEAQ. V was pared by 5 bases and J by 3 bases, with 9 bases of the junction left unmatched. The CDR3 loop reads CASSTRQGRDTEAFF. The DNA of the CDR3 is TGTGCCAGCAGCACACGACAGGGAAGGGACACTGAAGCTTTCTTT.

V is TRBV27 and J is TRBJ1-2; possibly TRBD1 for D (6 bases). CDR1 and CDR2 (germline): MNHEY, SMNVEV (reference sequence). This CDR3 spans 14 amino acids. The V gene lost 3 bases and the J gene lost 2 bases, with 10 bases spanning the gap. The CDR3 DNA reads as TGTGCCAGCAGTTTCGCCACAGGGAACTATGGCTACACCTTC. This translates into CASSFATGNYGYTF.

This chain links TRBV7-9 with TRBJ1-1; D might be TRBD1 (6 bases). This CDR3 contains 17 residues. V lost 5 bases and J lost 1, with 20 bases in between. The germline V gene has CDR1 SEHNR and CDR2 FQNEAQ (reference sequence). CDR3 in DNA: TGTGCCAGCAGCCCCACCCGGGTCGGGACACCGAACACTGAAGCTTTCTTT. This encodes CASSPTRVGTPNTEAFF.